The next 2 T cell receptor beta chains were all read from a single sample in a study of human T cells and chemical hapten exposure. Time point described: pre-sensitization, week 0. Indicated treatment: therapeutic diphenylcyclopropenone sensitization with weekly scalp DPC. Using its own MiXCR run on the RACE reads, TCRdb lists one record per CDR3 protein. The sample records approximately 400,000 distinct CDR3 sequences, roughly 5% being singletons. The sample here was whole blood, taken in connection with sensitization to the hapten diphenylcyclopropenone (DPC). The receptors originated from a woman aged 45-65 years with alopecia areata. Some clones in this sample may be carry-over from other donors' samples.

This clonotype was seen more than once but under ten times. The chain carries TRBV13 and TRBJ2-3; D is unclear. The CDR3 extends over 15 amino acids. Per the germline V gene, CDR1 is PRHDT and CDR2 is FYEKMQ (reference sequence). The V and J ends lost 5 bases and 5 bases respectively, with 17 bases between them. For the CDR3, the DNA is TGTGCCAGCAGCCCCCGGGCCAAGCGAGGAGATACGCAGTATTTT. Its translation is CASSPRAKRGDTQYF.

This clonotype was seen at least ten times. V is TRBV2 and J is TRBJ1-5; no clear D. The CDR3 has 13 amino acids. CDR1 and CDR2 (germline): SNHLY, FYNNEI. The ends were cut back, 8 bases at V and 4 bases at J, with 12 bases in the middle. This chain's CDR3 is CASSQATNQPQHF. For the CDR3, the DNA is TGTGCCAGCTCGCAGGCGACAAATCAGCCCCAGCATTTT.